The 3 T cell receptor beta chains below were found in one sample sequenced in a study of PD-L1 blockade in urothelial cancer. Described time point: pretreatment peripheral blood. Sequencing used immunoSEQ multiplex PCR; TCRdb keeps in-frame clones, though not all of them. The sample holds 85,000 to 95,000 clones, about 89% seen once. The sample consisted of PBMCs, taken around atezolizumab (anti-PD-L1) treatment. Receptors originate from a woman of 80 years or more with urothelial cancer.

CDR3 region: CASSDLQGRGEQFF. CDR3 bases: TGTGCCAGCAGTGACTTACAGGGACGGGGTGAGCAGTTCTTC. The V and J genes are TRBV6-4 and TRBJ2-1, with D perhaps TRBD1 (6 bases). CDR1 is MRHNA, CDR2 SNTAGT, per germline. The CDR3 is 14 residues long. The V gene lost 1 base and the J gene lost 9 bases, with 13 bases spanning the gap.

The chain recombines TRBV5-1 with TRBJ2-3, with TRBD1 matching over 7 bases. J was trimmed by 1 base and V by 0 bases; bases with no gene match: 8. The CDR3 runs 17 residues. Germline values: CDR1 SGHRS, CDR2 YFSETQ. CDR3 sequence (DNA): TGCGCCAGCAGCTTGGTCCCCGGACAGGTTCGCACAGATACGCAGTATTTT. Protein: CASSLVPGQVRTDTQYF.

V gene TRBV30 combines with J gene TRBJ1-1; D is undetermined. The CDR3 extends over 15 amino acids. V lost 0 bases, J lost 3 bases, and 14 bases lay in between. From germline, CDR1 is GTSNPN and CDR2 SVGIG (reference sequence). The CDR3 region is CAWSVPKEWDTEAFF. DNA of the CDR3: TGTGCCTGGAGTGTACCCAAGGAGTGGGACACTGAAGCTTTCTTT.